This is a list of T cell receptor beta chains from one sample in a study of control samples from healthy donors and cancer patients. Using immunoSEQ multiplex PCR, the repertoire was profiled, and TCRdb retains in-frame clones only, with some absent. The data hold about 130,000 clones, with about nine tenths observed a single time. The material sequenced was blood. The receptors here all came from a man in his forties or fifties in good health. The CDR3 runs from the conserved cysteine through the conserved F or W. A D gene is named only where the DNA matches it firmly. Clone size is not always given. Where it is, it says once, few, many or a class for expanded clones.

cdr3_length	clone_size	j_call	d_call	v_call	cdr3_aa	cdr3_nt
15	.	TRBJ1-1	TRBD1	TRBV5-1	CASSLAIGQGYEAFF	TGCGCCAGCAGCTTGGCAATAGGACAGGGGTATGAAGCTTTCTTT
15	.	TRBJ2-1	TRBD2	TRBV7-6	CASSLVAGSYNEQFF	TGTGCCAGCAGCTTAGTAGCGGGTTCCTACAATGAGCAGTTCTTC
16	.	TRBJ2-3	.	TRBV18	CASSPIPLSSTDTQYF	TGTGCCAGCTCACCAATTCCTTTATCTAGCACAGATACGCAGTATTTT
15	.	TRBJ1-1	TRBD1	TRBV30	CAWSRPGQTNTEAFF	TGTGCCTGGAGCCGACCGGGACAGACGAACACTGAAGCTTTCTTT
13	few	TRBJ1-5	.	TRBV5-1	CASSRTGNQPQHF	TGCGCCAGCAGCCGTACAGGAAATCAGCCCCAGCATTTT
11	.	TRBJ2-1	.	TRBV5-1	CASSLADEQFF	TGCGCCAGCAGCTTAGCAGATGAGCAGTTCTTC
15	.	TRBJ2-7	.	TRBV4-2	CASSQETGSSYEQYF	TGTGCCAGCAGCCAAGAAACAGGGAGTTCCTACGAGCAGTACTTC
16	.	TRBJ2-6	.	TRBV6-6	CASSGGGVSGANVLTF	TGTGCCAGCTCCGGTGGAGGGGTGTCTGGGGCCAACGTCCTGACTTTC
14	.	TRBJ2-2	.	TRBV10-1	CASRRQANTGELFF	TGCGCCAGCAGGAGACAGGCGAACACCGGGGAGCTGTTTTTT
14	.	TRBJ1-5	.	TRBV27	CAGRRGDPYQPQHF	TGTGCCGGCAGACGGGGGGATCCGTATCAGCCCCAGCATTTT
15	.	TRBJ1-6	.	TRBV7-9	CASSLSARDNSPLHF	TGTGCCAGCAGCTTATCAGCTAGAGATAATTCACCCCTCCACTTT
17	once	TRBJ1-5	.	TRBV15	CATSRDQGHRGSQPQHF	TGTGCCACCAGCAGAGATCAGGGGCATAGAGGGAGTCAGCCCCAGCATTTT
16	.	TRBJ2-2	TRBD1	TRBV5-4	CASSRGQGALFGELFF	TGTGCCAGCAGCCGGGGACAGGGGGCGCTTTTCGGGGAGCTGTTTTTT
13	.	TRBJ2-3	.	TRBV6-5	CASSRTSTDTQYF	TGTGCCAGCAGTAGGACTAGCACAGATACGCAGTATTTT
14	.	TRBJ1-3	.	TRBV7-8	CASSFRGTGNTIYF	TGTGCCAGCAGCTTTCGCGGGACTGGAAACACCATATATTTT
17	.	TRBJ1-2	TRBD1	TRBV18	CASSPSEDRHTNYGYTF	TGTGCCAGCTCACCATCGGAGGACAGGCATACTAACTATGGCTACACCTTC
17	.	TRBJ2-1	TRBD1	TRBV5-1	CASSLERTGVTYNEQFF	TGCGCCAGCAGCTTGGAGCGGACAGGGGTTACCTACAATGAGCAGTTCTTC
16	.	TRBJ1-2	TRBD1	TRBV15	CATSKTPLIGQGAPTF	TGTGCCACCAGCAAGACCCCGTTGATAGGACAGGGTGCTCCCACCTTC
13	once	TRBJ1-6	TRBD1	TRBV2	CASKATGASPLHF	TGTGCCAGCAAAGCGACAGGGGCTTCACCCCTCCACTTT
13	.	TRBJ1-4	.	TRBV27	CASSFGLDGKLFF	TGTGCCAGCAGTTTCGGTCTGGACGGAAAACTGTTTTTT
15	few	TRBJ2-2	.	TRBV18	CASSSGAMNTGELFF	TGTGCCAGCTCATCGGGGGCCATGAACACCGGGGAGCTGTTTTTT
13	.	TRBJ1-1	.	TRBV9	CASARDVNTEAFF	TGTGCCAGCGCCAGGGACGTTAACACTGAAGCTTTCTTT
13	once	TRBJ1-1	.	TRBV27	CASSLQGFTEAFF	TGTGCCAGCAGTTTACAGGGGTTCACTGAAGCTTTCTTT
16	.	TRBJ2-7	TRBD2	TRBV13	CASSHGTSGTPYEQYF	TGTGCCAGCAGCCACGGGACTAGCGGAACTCCCTACGAGCAGTACTTC
14	.	TRBJ2-1	.	TRBV7-9	CASSFRESFREQFF	TGTGCCAGCAGCTTTCGGGAAAGCTTCAGGGAGCAGTTCTTC
13	.	TRBJ2-1	TRBD2	TRBV7-9	CASSLGEGNEQFF	TGTGCCAGCAGCTTAGGGGAGGGAAATGAGCAGTTCTTC
19	.	TRBJ2-3	TRBD2	TRBV5-1	CASSLAKTSGTTSTDTQYF	TGCGCCAGCAGCTTGGCCAAGACTAGCGGTACGACTAGCACAGATACGCAGTATTTT
15	.	TRBJ1-1	TRBD1	TRBV5-4	CASRLPGQLNTEAFF	TGTGCCAGCAGACTACCGGGACAGCTGAACACTGAAGCTTTCTTT
15	.	TRBJ1-3	.	TRBV3-1/TRBV3-2	CASSQGRHSGNTIYF	TGTGCCAGCAGCCAAGGGCGACACTCTGGAAACACCATATATTTT
13	.	TRBJ1-1	.	TRBV7-8	CASSLVANTEAFF	TGTGCCAGCAGCTTAGTTGCGAACACTGAAGCTTTCTTT
15	.	TRBJ1-1	TRBD1	TRBV5-1	CASSRGGQGAAEAFF	TGCGCCAGCTCCAGGGGGGGACAGGGGGCGGCTGAAGCTTTCTTT
14	.	TRBJ2-7	TRBD2	TRBV6-5	CASRNSGGFGEQYF	TGTGCCAGCAGGAATAGCGGGGGATTCGGAGAGCAGTACTTC
11	.	TRBJ2-7	.	TRBV5-5	CASSSTYEQYF	TGTGCCAGCAGCTCAACCTACGAGCAGTACTTC
15	.	TRBJ2-2	.	TRBV6-5	CASTHGGPGTGELFF	TGTGCCAGCACCCACGGTGGGCCGGGGACCGGGGAGCTGTTTTTT
12	.	TRBJ2-3	.	TRBV7-6	CASSQRTDTQYF	TGTGCCAGCAGTCAAAGAACAGATACGCAGTATTTT
15	.	TRBJ2-7	TRBD1	TRBV7-2	CASSLRDRDVLGQYF	TGTGCCAGCAGCTTAAGGGACAGGGATGTTTTGGGGCAGTACTTC
14	.	TRBJ1-5	.	TRBV10-1	CASLRNVGNQPQHF	TGCGCCAGTTTAAGGAATGTCGGCAATCAGCCCCAGCATTTT
13	few	TRBJ1-1	TRBD1	TRBV18	CASSQGVNTEAFF	TGTGCCAGCTCTCAGGGGGTTAACACTGAAGCTTTCTTT
14	.	TRBJ2-7	TRBD1	TRBV19	CASSAGQGAFEQYF	TGTGCCAGTAGTGCCGGACAGGGGGCATTCGAGCAGTACTTC
14	.	TRBJ2-1	.	TRBV18	CASSPVSSYNEQFF	TGTGCCAGCTCACCAGTAAGCTCCTACAATGAGCAGTTCTTC
17	.	TRBJ2-5	TRBD2	TRBV6-1	CASSESTSGGRPETQYF	TGTGCCAGCAGTGAATCGACTAGCGGGGGGCGGCCGGAGACCCAGTACTTC
16	.	TRBJ1-2	.	TRBV4-1	CASSQDGEGQNGGYTF	TGCGCCAGCAGCCAAGATGGAGAGGGGCAAAACGGTGGCTACACCTTC
14	.	TRBJ2-7	.	TRBV5-1	CASSLRQAPYEQYF	TGCGCCAGCAGCTTGAGACAGGCCCCCTACGAGCAGTACTTC
15	few	TRBJ1-3	TRBD1	TRBV11-3	CASSPGQGPGNTIYF	TGTGCCAGCAGCCCAGGACAGGGGCCCGGAAACACCATATATTTT
15	.	TRBJ2-3	TRBD2	TRBV9	CASSGRGVSTDTQYF	TGTGCCAGCAGCGGGCGGGGGGTAAGCACAGATACGCAGTATTTT
15	.	TRBJ2-5	.	TRBV3-1/TRBV3-2	CASSFIAATQETQYF	TGTGCCAGCAGCTTCATCGCCGCCACCCAAGAGACCCAGTACTTC
15	.	TRBJ2-5	TRBD1	TRBV7-9	CASSRNRGRGETQYF	TGTGCCAGCAGTCGAAACAGGGGGCGCGGAGAGACCCAGTACTTC
14	.	TRBJ1-2	.	TRBV3-1/TRBV3-2	CASSPKGGYGGYTF	TGTGCCAGCAGCCCCAAAGGGGGTTATGGCGGCTACACCTTC
14	.	TRBJ2-3	TRBD2	TRBV2	CASSGLAGRDTQYF	TGTGCCAGCAGTGGCTTAGCGGGGAGAGATACGCAGTATTTT
15	few	TRBJ1-1	.	TRBV18	CASSPPGALNTEAFF	TGTGCCAGCTCACCACCGGGGGCCTTGAACACTGAAGCTTTCTTT
15	.	TRBJ1-5	.	TRBV9	CASSVDGKEGQPQHF	TGTGCCAGCAGCGTAGATGGGAAGGAGGGTCAGCCCCAGCATTTT
16	once	TRBJ2-3	TRBD2	TRBV3-1/TRBV3-2	CASSKTSGGWVDTQYF	TGTGCCAGCAGCAAGACTAGCGGGGGGTGGGTAGATACGCAGTATTTT
10	.	TRBJ2-1	.	TRBV20-1	CSATFNEQFF	TGCAGTGCAACCTTCAATGAGCAGTTCTTC
14	.	TRBJ2-5	.	TRBV5-8	CASSLLGRGETQYF	TGTGCCAGCAGCTTGCTTGGCAGGGGAGAGACCCAGTACTTC
15	.	TRBJ2-7	TRBD1	TRBV6-5	CASKTGTGVSYEQYF	TGTGCCAGCAAGACCGGGACAGGGGTATCCTACGAGCAGTACTTC
16	once	TRBJ1-2	TRBD1	TRBV5-8	CASSLPDRTGVSGYTF	TGTGCCAGCAGCCTACCGGATAGGACAGGGGTTTCGGGCTACACCTTC
14	.	TRBJ2-3	.	TRBV3-1/TRBV3-2	CASSRDRRTDTQYF	TGTGCCAGCAGCCGGGACCGTCGGACAGATACGCAGTATTTT